This TCR beta chain was sequenced in a study of identical twins. The ends were cut back, 5 bases at V and 2 bases at J, with 15 bases in the middle. This CDR3 is built from 15 residues. The sample holds a few counts of this clonotype. One entry per CDR3 protein, called by TCRdb with MiXCR from the 5' RACE reads. The sample includes about 530,000 distinct CDR3 sequences, around 15% of them seen just once. A further study also used this sample, focusing on yellow fever vaccine responses in identical twins. From that report: In identical twins, vaccine T cell responses appeared partly shared and partly individual.

This TCR came from a woman between 18 and 29 years old in good health. The chain joins TRBV12-3 or TRBV12-4 to TRBJ1-2, with D unclear. The sample consisted of CD4+ T cells sorted from blood. The CDR3 region has the DNA TGTGCCAGCAGTCCCCGACCGCTGCTAAACTATGGCTACACCTTC. Its translation is CASSPRPLLNYGYTF.